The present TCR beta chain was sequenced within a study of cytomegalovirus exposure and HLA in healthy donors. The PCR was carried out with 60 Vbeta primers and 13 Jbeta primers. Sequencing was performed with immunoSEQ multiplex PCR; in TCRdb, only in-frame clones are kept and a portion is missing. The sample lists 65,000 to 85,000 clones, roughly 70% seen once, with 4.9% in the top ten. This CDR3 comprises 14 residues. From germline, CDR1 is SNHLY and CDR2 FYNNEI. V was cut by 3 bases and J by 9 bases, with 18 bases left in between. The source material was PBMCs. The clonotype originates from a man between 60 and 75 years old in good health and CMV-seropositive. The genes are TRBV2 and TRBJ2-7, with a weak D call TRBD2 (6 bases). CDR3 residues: CASSDTGAGQAQYF. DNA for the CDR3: TGTGCCAGCAGTGACACGGGAGCGGGTCAGGCGCAGTACTTC.